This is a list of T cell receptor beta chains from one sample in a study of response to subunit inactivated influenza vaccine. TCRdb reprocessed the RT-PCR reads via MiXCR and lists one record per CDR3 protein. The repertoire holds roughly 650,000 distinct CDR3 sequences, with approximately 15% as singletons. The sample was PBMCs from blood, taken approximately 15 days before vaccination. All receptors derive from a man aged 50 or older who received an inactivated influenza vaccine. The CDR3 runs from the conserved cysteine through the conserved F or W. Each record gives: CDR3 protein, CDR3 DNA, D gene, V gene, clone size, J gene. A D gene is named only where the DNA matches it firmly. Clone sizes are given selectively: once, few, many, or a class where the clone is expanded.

cdr3_aa: CSARAGGSLGNEQFF
cdr3_nt: TGCAGTGCTAGAGCCGGGGGGTCGCTCGGTAATGAGCAGTTCTTC
d_call: TRBD2
v_call: TRBV20-1
clone_size: -
j_call: TRBJ2-1

cdr3_aa: CASSIAGTYEQYF
cdr3_nt: TGTGCCAGTAGTATAGCGGGAACTTACGAGCAGTACTTC
d_call: -
v_call: TRBV19
clone_size: -
j_call: TRBJ2-7

cdr3_aa: CASSSETITSTAGELFF
cdr3_nt: TGTGCCAGCAGTTCAGAGACAATAACCAGTACCGCCGGGGAGCTGTTTTTT
d_call: -
v_call: TRBV12-3/TRBV12-4
clone_size: few
j_call: TRBJ2-2

cdr3_aa: CASRLAGEVRYYNEQFF
cdr3_nt: TGTGCCAGCAGACTAGCGGGAGAGGTTCGGTACTACAATGAGCAGTTCTTC
d_call: TRBD2
v_call: TRBV27
clone_size: -
j_call: TRBJ2-1

cdr3_aa: CASSTRTITDTQYF
cdr3_nt: TGTGCCAGCAGCACGAGGACAATCACAGATACGCAGTATTTT
d_call: -
v_call: TRBV11-2
clone_size: -
j_call: TRBJ2-3

cdr3_aa: CASSQDLGQGIRPGANVLTF
cdr3_nt: TGCGCCAGCAGCCAAGATTTGGGACAGGGAATCCGGCCTGGGGCCAACGTCCTGACTTTC
d_call: TRBD1
v_call: TRBV4-3
clone_size: -
j_call: TRBJ2-6

cdr3_aa: CASSRGQDTDTQYF
cdr3_nt: TGCGCCAGCAGCAGGGGACAAGACACAGATACGCAGTATTTT
d_call: -
v_call: TRBV5-1
clone_size: many
j_call: TRBJ2-3

cdr3_aa: CASSLLGLARIAYNEQFF
cdr3_nt: TGTGCCAGCAGTTTACTGGGACTAGCACGAATCGCCTACAATGAGCAGTTCTTC
d_call: TRBD2
v_call: TRBV27
clone_size: many
j_call: TRBJ2-1

cdr3_aa: CATSGGEISNQPQHF
cdr3_nt: TGTGCCACCAGCGGAGGAGAGATTAGCAATCAGCCCCAGCATTTT
d_call: -
v_call: TRBV15
clone_size: few
j_call: TRBJ1-5

cdr3_aa: CASSFQGANEQFF
cdr3_nt: TGCGCCAGCAGCTTTCAGGGTGCCAATGAGCAGTTCTTC
d_call: -
v_call: TRBV5-1
clone_size: -
j_call: TRBJ2-1

cdr3_aa: CASSFGTGGIYEKLFF
cdr3_nt: TGTGCCAGCAGCTTCGGCACGGGAGGGATTTATGAAAAACTGTTTTTT
d_call: -
v_call: TRBV7-9
clone_size: many
j_call: TRBJ1-4

cdr3_aa: CASTPNPWEGEKLFF
cdr3_nt: TGTGCCAGCACCCCGAACCCCTGGGAAGGTGAAAAACTGTTTTTT
d_call: -
v_call: TRBV9
clone_size: few
j_call: TRBJ1-4

cdr3_aa: CASSVSGGAGDTQYF
cdr3_nt: TGTGCCAGCAGCGTGTCAGGGGGCGCCGGAGATACGCAGTATTTT
d_call: TRBD1
v_call: TRBV9
clone_size: few
j_call: TRBJ2-3

cdr3_aa: CSARVAGAKDTQYF
cdr3_nt: TGCAGTGCTAGAGTTGCGGGAGCTAAAGATACGCAGTATTTT
d_call: TRBD2
v_call: TRBV20-1
clone_size: -
j_call: TRBJ2-3

cdr3_aa: CASWTSRGGQQYF
cdr3_nt: TGTGCCAGTTGGACCTCTCGGGGGGGCCAGCAGTATTTT
d_call: TRBD2
v_call: TRBV6-6
clone_size: few
j_call: TRBJ2-3

cdr3_aa: CASSQTAGGIYEQYF
cdr3_nt: TGTGCCAGCAGCCAAACAGCGGGAGGCATCTACGAGCAGTACTTC
d_call: TRBD2
v_call: TRBV5-5
clone_size: few
j_call: TRBJ2-7

cdr3_aa: CASSLYTLREGYEQYF
cdr3_nt: TGTGCCAGCAGCTTGTACACCCTACGTGAGGGCTACGAGCAGTACTTC
d_call: -
v_call: TRBV7-3
clone_size: few
j_call: TRBJ2-7

cdr3_aa: CASTAGSNYGYTF
cdr3_nt: TGTGCCAGCACCGCCGGGTCTAACTATGGCTACACCTTC
d_call: -
v_call: TRBV6-1
clone_size: few
j_call: TRBJ1-2

cdr3_aa: CASSPLGTPTYEQYF
cdr3_nt: TGTGCCAGCTCACCACTTGGGACACCTACCTACGAGCAGTACTTC
d_call: -
v_call: TRBV18
clone_size: -
j_call: TRBJ2-7

cdr3_aa: CASSLAGGHGDTQYF
cdr3_nt: TGCGCCAGCAGTCTTGCGGGGGGGCACGGAGATACGCAGTATTTT
d_call: TRBD2
v_call: TRBV5-1
clone_size: few
j_call: TRBJ2-3

cdr3_aa: CASSISDPGETQYF
cdr3_nt: TGCGCCAGCAGCATAAGCGACCCCGGCGAGACCCAGTACTTC
d_call: -
v_call: TRBV5-1
clone_size: few
j_call: TRBJ2-5

cdr3_aa: CSARVRGNEKLFF
cdr3_nt: TGCAGTGCTAGAGTCAGGGGGAATGAAAAACTGTTTTTT
d_call: TRBD1
v_call: TRBV20-1
clone_size: many
j_call: TRBJ1-4

cdr3_aa: CASTISTDTQYF
cdr3_nt: TGTGCCAGCACCATCAGCACAGATACGCAGTATTTT
d_call: -
v_call: TRBV27
clone_size: -
j_call: TRBJ2-3

cdr3_aa: CAISESTSGPETQYF
cdr3_nt: TGTGCCATCAGTGAGTCAACTAGCGGGCCAGAGACCCAGTACTTC
d_call: TRBD2
v_call: TRBV10-3
clone_size: -
j_call: TRBJ2-5

cdr3_aa: CSVEGLNSGRPFSYNEQFF
cdr3_nt: TGCAGCGTTGAAGGCTTGAATAGCGGGAGGCCCTTCTCCTACAATGAGCAGTTCTTC
d_call: TRBD2
v_call: TRBV29-1
clone_size: -
j_call: TRBJ2-1

cdr3_aa: CATIRRGGLEETQYF
cdr3_nt: TGTGCCACCATTCGCCGGGGTGGTCTGGAGGAGACCCAGTACTTC
d_call: -
v_call: TRBV6-2/TRBV6-3
clone_size: -
j_call: TRBJ2-5

cdr3_aa: CASSFNGYEQYF
cdr3_nt: TGCGCCAGCAGCTTTAACGGCTACGAGCAGTACTTC
d_call: -
v_call: TRBV5-1
clone_size: -
j_call: TRBJ2-7

cdr3_aa: CASSGPGELFF
cdr3_nt: TGTGCCAGCAGCGGTCCCGGGGAGCTGTTTTTT
d_call: -
v_call: TRBV12-3/TRBV12-4
clone_size: many
j_call: TRBJ2-2

cdr3_aa: CASSPFQGALYNEQFF
cdr3_nt: TGTGCCAGCAGCCCCTTTCAGGGGGCACTTTACAATGAGCAGTTCTTC
d_call: TRBD1
v_call: TRBV6-2/TRBV6-3
clone_size: -
j_call: TRBJ2-1

cdr3_aa: CASSPSGNYNEQFF
cdr3_nt: TGCGCCAGCAGCCCTAGCGGAAACTACAATGAGCAGTTCTTC
d_call: TRBD2
v_call: TRBV5-1
clone_size: few
j_call: TRBJ2-1

cdr3_aa: CASSPQGGDTIYF
cdr3_nt: TGTGCCAGCTCACCACAGGGAGGCGACACCATATATTTT
d_call: -
v_call: TRBV18
clone_size: -
j_call: TRBJ1-3

cdr3_aa: CATKQGDQPQHF
cdr3_nt: TGTGCCACGAAACAGGGGGATCAGCCCCAGCATTTT
d_call: TRBD1
v_call: TRBV15
clone_size: many
j_call: TRBJ1-5

cdr3_aa: CSATRESYTGELFF
cdr3_nt: TGCAGTGCTACCAGGGAATCCTACACCGGGGAGCTGTTTTTT
d_call: -
v_call: TRBV20-1
clone_size: -
j_call: TRBJ2-2

cdr3_aa: CATSAVMRQLAENQYF
cdr3_nt: TGTGCCACCAGTGCCGTAATGAGGCAGCTTGCCGAAAACCAGTACTTC
d_call: -
v_call: TRBV24-1
clone_size: -
j_call: TRBJ2-5

cdr3_aa: CASSNDRGIPYEQYF
cdr3_nt: TGTGCCAGCAGCAACGACAGGGGGATCCCCTACGAGCAGTACTTC
d_call: -
v_call: TRBV21-1
clone_size: few
j_call: TRBJ2-7

cdr3_aa: CASGLTGYTDTQYF
cdr3_nt: TGTGCTAGTGGTTTGACGGGGTACACAGATACGCAGTATTTT
d_call: -
v_call: TRBV12-5
clone_size: once
j_call: TRBJ2-3

cdr3_aa: CSARQGRNTEAFF
cdr3_nt: TGCAGCGCGCGACAGGGGAGGAACACTGAAGCTTTCTTT
d_call: TRBD1
v_call: TRBV29-1
clone_size: few
j_call: TRBJ1-1

cdr3_aa: CASSQYGVRAGGDTQYF
cdr3_nt: TGTGCCAGCAGCCAATACGGGGTGAGGGCCGGCGGGGATACGCAGTATTTT
d_call: -
v_call: TRBV14
clone_size: few
j_call: TRBJ2-3

cdr3_aa: CAWSESLTGTQYF
cdr3_nt: TGTGCCTGGAGTGAGAGTCTGACCGGGACGCAGTATTTT
d_call: -
v_call: TRBV30
clone_size: many
j_call: TRBJ2-3

cdr3_aa: CASSGGGRLADTQYF
cdr3_nt: TGTGCCAGCAGCGGGGGGGGTCGGTTGGCAGATACGCAGTATTTT
d_call: TRBD2
v_call: TRBV5-8
clone_size: once
j_call: TRBJ2-3

cdr3_aa: CASSTQTGNRELFF
cdr3_nt: TGCGCCAGCAGCACCCAAACAGGGAACCGGGAGCTGTTTTTT
d_call: -
v_call: TRBV5-1
clone_size: -
j_call: TRBJ2-2